This entry lists 14 T cell receptor beta chains sequenced from one sample in a study of cytomegalovirus exposure and HLA in healthy donors. With 60 Vbeta and 13 Jbeta primers, the PCR was carried out. Clones were sequenced by immunoSEQ multiplex PCR, and TCRdb holds only the in-frame ones, with some missing. The repertoire has 170,000 or so clones, 70% to 85% of them found once; the top ten carry around 0.69%. The sample consisted of PBMCs. These receptor sequences come from a woman aged 40-49 years in good health and CMV-seronegative.

This chain uses TRBV11-3 with TRBJ1-2, with TRBD1 matching over 7 bases. Looked up from germline, CDR1 is SGHNT and CDR2 is YENEEA. The CDR3 contains 15 residues. V lost 4 bases to trimming and J lost 0 bases; unmatched junction nucleotides: 5. The CDR3 coding sequence is TGTGCCAGCAGCTCCCGACAGGGAGCTAACTATGGCTACACCTTC. Its protein product is CASSSRQGANYGYTF.

The chain has TRBV7-9 and TRBJ1-2, with D possibly matching TRBD1 (6 bases). Germline V gene sequence: CDR1 SEHNR, CDR2 FQNEAQ (reference sequence). V was clipped by 1 base and J by 2 bases, with 11 bases between them. The CDR3 sequence is 15 residues long. The CDR3 DNA sequence: TGTGCCAGCAGCTTAGAGGCAGGGGTCAACTATGGCTACACCTTC. Protein sequence: CASSLEAGVNYGYTF. The full variable domain, with the rest looked up from reference TRBV7-9 and TRBJ1-2, is DTGVSQNPRHKITKRGQNVTFRCDPISEHNRLYWYRQTLGQGPEFLTYFQNEAQLEKSRLLSDRFSAERPKGSFSTLEIQRTEQGDSAMYLCASSLEAGVNYGYTFGSGTRLTVV.

The chain recombines TRBV19 with TRBJ2-2; 7 positions agree with TRBD1. J gave up 0 bases and V 6 bases, and 7 bases lay outside the gene matches. The CDR3 length is 16 residues. The germline gives CDR1 LNHDA, CDR2 SQIVND (reference sequence). The CDR3 DNA sequence: TGTGCCAGTAGAAGGGACAGACTCGCGAACACCGGGGAGCTGTTTTTT. It yields the protein CASRRDRLANTGELFF.

The J gene is TRBJ2-3, the V gene TRBV11-3, with TRBD1 as a possible D gene (6 bases). CDR1 is SGHNT and CDR2 is YENEEA in the germline V gene. The CDR3 is 16 amino acids. V lost 3 bases to trimming and J lost 1 base, with 14 bases between them. CDR3 protein: CASSFSGARGTDTQYF. Written as DNA, the CDR3 is TGTGCCAGCAGCTTTTCAGGGGCCCGGGGCACAGATACGCAGTATTTT.

V gene TRBV28 combines with J gene TRBJ1-5; 7 bases fit TRBD1. CDR1 is MDHEN and CDR2 is SYDVKM in the germline V gene. The CDR3 has 18 amino acids. Trimming removed 5 bases from V and 3 bases from J; junction bases left unmatched: 16. CDR3 sequence: CASSPALPGQSYNQPQHF. The CDR3 nucleotides are TGTGCCAGCAGTCCCGCCTTGCCGGGACAGTCATACAATCAGCCCCAGCATTTT.

The rearrangement joins TRBV7-9 to TRBJ1-2, with a weak D call TRBD1 (6 bases). This CDR3 has 14 residues. The germline V and J ends were trimmed by 5 bases and 8 bases, with 18 bases remaining between them. Germline V lookup: CDR1 SEHNR, CDR2 FQNEAQ (reference sequence). The CDR3: CASSLGQGTSGYTF. CDR3 bases: TGTGCCAGCAGCCTGGGGCAGGGGACAAGCGGCTACACCTTC. Supplemented by reference TRBV7-9 and TRBJ1-2, the full variable domain reads DTGVSQNPRHKITKRGQNVTFRCDPISEHNRLYWYRQTLGQGPEFLTYFQNEAQLEKSRLLSDRFSAERPKGSFSTLEIQRTEQGDSAMYLCASSLGQGTSGYTFGSGTRLTVV.

This chain joins TRBV10-3 and TRBJ2-1, with 8 bases aligning to TRBD2. The CDR3 is 16 amino acids. Germline V gene sequence: CDR1 ENHRY, CDR2 SYGVKD. V was pared by 7 bases and J by 0 bases, with 8 bases of the junction left unmatched. In DNA, the CDR3 is TGTGCCATCACGGAGACCGGGACTAGCTCCTACAATGAGCAGTTCTTC. It encodes CAITETGTSSYNEQFF.

This chain connects TRBV28 to TRBJ1-3, with D hard to call. V lost 8 bases and J 0 bases, leaving 11 bases between the germline ends. The CDR3 length is 14 residues. The V gene's germline CDR1 is MDHEN and CDR2 SYDVKM. CDR3: CASRRVDSGNTIYF. CDR3 sequence (DNA): TGTGCCAGCCGACGGGTTGACTCTGGAAACACCATATATTTT.

There are a few counts of this clone. The CDR3 protein is CASREQGSGQPQHF. CDR3 DNA: TGTGCCAGCAGAGAACAGGGGTCCGGGCAGCCCCAGCATTTT. V usage is TRBV6-6 and J usage is TRBJ1-5; TRBD1 matches at 7 bases. CDR1 is MNHNY, CDR2 SVGAGI, per germline (reference sequence). J gave up 7 bases and V 6 bases, and 9 bases lay outside the gene matches. This CDR3 has 14 amino acids.

The chain uses TRBV10-3 and TRBJ2-5; 12 bases match TRBD2. The length of the CDR3 is 17 residues. Germline CDR1 ENHRY, CDR2 SYGVKD. Trimming cost V 3 bases and J 2 bases; bases outside gene matches: 7. As DNA, the CDR3 is TGTGCCATCAGTGAACTAGCGGGGGGACCCATTCAAGAGACCCAGTACTTC. Translation gives CAISELAGGPIQETQYF.

The rearrangement joins TRBV5-4 to TRBJ2-7; D remains ambiguous. Trimming cost V 0 bases and J 5 bases, with 18 bases left between them. CDR3 length equals 16 residues. Germline V gene sequence: CDR1 SGHNT, CDR2 YYREEE (reference sequence). For the CDR3, the DNA is TGTGCCAGCAGCTTGGAGATTATGGTCCCCCCGGACGAGCAGTACTTC. Its translation: CASSLEIMVPPDEQYF.

V is TRBV4-1 and J is TRBJ1-3; D not resolved. Trimming removed 2 bases at V and 4 bases at J, with 12 bases between. This CDR3 region has 15 residues. Germline assignment: CDR1 MGHRA and CDR2 YSYEKL. CDR3 protein: CASSQFTGRGNTIYF. The DNA of the CDR3 is TGCGCCAGCAGCCAATTTACTGGGCGAGGAAACACCATATATTTT.

The chain couples TRBV30 to TRBJ2-1; possibly TRBD1 for D (6 bases). V was clipped by 4 bases and J by 9 bases, with 25 bases between them. The germline V gene has CDR1 GTSNPN and CDR2 SVGIG (reference sequence). This CDR3 spans 16 amino acids. The CDR3 loop reads CAWMNEGVGPIGEQFF. The CDR3, as DNA: TGTGCCTGGATGAATGAGGGGGTCGGTCCCATCGGTGAGCAGTTCTTC.

The chain has TRBV19 and TRBJ1-4, with 9 bases aligning to TRBD1. The germline CDR1 and CDR2 sequences are LNHDA and SQIVND (reference sequence). The CDR3 has 16 residues. V was clipped by 6 bases and J by 8 bases; unmatched bases: 13. CDR3: CASSLTAGTGPEKLFF. The CDR3, as DNA: TGTGCCAGTAGCCTAACCGCCGGGACAGGGCCCGAAAAACTGTTTTTT. Looking up the rest from reference TRBV19 and TRBJ1-4 gives the full variable domain: DGGITQSPKYLFRKEGQNVTLSCEQNLNHDAMYWYRQDPGQGLRLIYYSQIVNDFQKGDIAEGYSVSREKKESFPLTVTSAQKNPTAFYLCASSLTAGTGPEKLFFGSGTQLSVL.